Given below is one T cell receptor (beta chain) in context. Its antigen is unknown. The sample originates from a study of cytomegalovirus exposure and HLA in healthy donors. Whole-study results and caveats: Accurate prediction of most subjects' HLA-A and HLA-B alleles from TCR beta sequences was reported. Specificity for CMV antigens was confirmed in vitro for a few of the CMV-associated chains. A cluster of highly shared sequence variants was likely a sequencing artifact.

The germline V gene has CDR1 MNHEY and CDR2 SVGAGI. The V and J ends lost 7 bases and 4 bases respectively, with 8 bases between them. This CDR3 contains 12 residues. PCR amplification relied on 60 Vbeta primers (plus 13 Jbeta primers). TCRdb's table, derived via immunoSEQ multiplex PCR, lists solely in-frame clones and lacks some. Of 150,000 to 200,000 clones listed, more than 75% are singletons. The sequenced sample consisted of PBMCs. This chain connects TRBV6-5 to TRBJ2-1, with D perhaps TRBD2 (6 bases). This TCR came from a male donor in good health and CMV-seropositive. The CDR3 sequence is CASTGSYNEQFF. For the CDR3, the DNA is TGTGCCAGCACCGGGAGTTACAATGAGCAGTTCTTC.